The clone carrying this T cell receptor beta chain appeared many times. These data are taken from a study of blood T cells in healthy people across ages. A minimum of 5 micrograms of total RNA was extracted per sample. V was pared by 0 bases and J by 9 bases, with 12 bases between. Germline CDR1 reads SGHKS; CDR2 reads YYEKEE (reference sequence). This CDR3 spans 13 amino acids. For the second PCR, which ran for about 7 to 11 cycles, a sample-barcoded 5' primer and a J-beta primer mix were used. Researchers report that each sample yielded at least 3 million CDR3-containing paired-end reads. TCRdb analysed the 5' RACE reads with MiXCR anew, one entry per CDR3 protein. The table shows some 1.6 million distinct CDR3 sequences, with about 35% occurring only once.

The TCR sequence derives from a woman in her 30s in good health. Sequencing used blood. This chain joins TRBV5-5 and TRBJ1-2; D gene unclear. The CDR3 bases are TGTGCCAGCAGCTTGGAGTGGACTGGACGCTACACCTTC. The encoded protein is CASSLEWTGRYTF.